This is a list of T cell receptor beta chains from one sample in a study of graft-versus-host responses after intestinal transplantation. For these TCRs, the target antigens are not known. Sequencing used immunoSEQ multiplex PCR; TCRdb keeps in-frame clones, though not all of them. The sample consists of 40,000 or so clones, roughly 92% of them appearing once. The sequenced sample was unstimulated CD8+ T cells sorted from spleen or lymph node cells, obtained before transplant. These receptor sequences come from a human donor who was the organ donor for an intestinal transplant. The CDR3 runs from the conserved cysteine through the conserved F or W. D genes are given only for firm matches. For some rows the clone size is stated as once, few or many, or as a class when expanded; others skip it.

DNA: TGTGCCAGCAGTGAAGGACTAGGCGAAGAGACCCAGTACTTC
CDR3: CASSEGLGEETQYF
size: .
J: TRBJ2-5
D: .
V: TRBV2

DNA: TGTGCCAGCATGTCGGGACTACTCTACGAGCAGTACTTC
CDR3: CASMSGLLYEQYF
size: .
J: TRBJ2-7
D: TRBD2
V: TRBV27

DNA: TGCGCCAGCAGCCACGGACTAGCCTACGAGCAGTACTTC
CDR3: CASSHGLAYEQYF
size: .
J: TRBJ2-7
D: TRBD2
V: TRBV5-4

DNA: TGTGCCAGCAAGGGACAGATCCTTAGCTCCTATAATTCACCCCTCCACTTT
CDR3: CASKGQILSSYNSPLHF
size: .
J: TRBJ1-6
D: TRBD1
V: TRBV28

DNA: TGTGCCAGCAGCCCAGACGGTAGCTGGAATGAGCAGTTCTTC
CDR3: CASSPDGSWNEQFF
size: .
J: TRBJ2-1
D: .
V: TRBV9

DNA: TGCGCCAGCAGCCTGACACCTGTACAAGAGACCCAGTACTTC
CDR3: CASSLTPVQETQYF
size: .
J: TRBJ2-5
D: .
V: TRBV4-1

DNA: TGTGCCAGCATTGCCGGGACAGGTCCTTACGAGCAGTACTTC
CDR3: CASIAGTGPYEQYF
size: .
J: TRBJ2-7
D: TRBD1
V: TRBV27

DNA: TGTGCCAGCAGCTTGTCTAGCGGGGGGATCGTCAATGAGCAGTTCTTC
CDR3: CASSLSSGGIVNEQFF
size: .
J: TRBJ2-1
D: TRBD2
V: TRBV7-9

DNA: TGTGCCAGCAGTGACTCGACATACGCAGATACGCAGTATTTT
CDR3: CASSDSTYADTQYF
size: .
J: TRBJ2-3
D: .
V: TRBV6-4

DNA: TGCGCCAGCAGCCAAGTGTACGGATATAACTATGGCTACACCTTC
CDR3: CASSQVYGYNYGYTF
size: .
J: TRBJ1-2
D: .
V: TRBV4-1

DNA: TGTGCCAGCGGAGGAGAAGCTGGGGCCAACGTCCTGACTTTC
CDR3: CASGGEAGANVLTF
size: .
J: TRBJ2-6
D: .
V: TRBV6-5

DNA: TGTGCCAGCGGGGAGGGCAATGAGCAGTTCTTC
CDR3: CASGEGNEQFF
size: .
J: TRBJ2-1
D: TRBD2
V: TRBV9

DNA: TGCAGCGTTGGAGGGTTTCTCTCCTACGAGCAGTACTTC
CDR3: CSVGGFLSYEQYF
size: .
J: TRBJ2-7
D: .
V: TRBV29-1

DNA: TGCGCCAGCAGCCTCAACACCGGGGAGCTGTTTTTT
CDR3: CASSLNTGELFF
size: .
J: TRBJ2-2
D: .
V: TRBV5-1

DNA: TGTGCCAGCAGCTTGGCGGGAGCGTCCTACAATGAGCAGTTCTTC
CDR3: CASSLAGASYNEQFF
size: .
J: TRBJ2-1
D: .
V: TRBV5-4

DNA: TGTGCCAGCAGTTTAGCAGGGGGCGCCTACAATGAGCAGTTCTTC
CDR3: CASSLAGGAYNEQFF
size: .
J: TRBJ2-1
D: TRBD1
V: TRBV6-5

DNA: TGTGCCAGCAGCCCTGGGTCCAATGAGCAGTTCTTC
CDR3: CASSPGSNEQFF
size: .
J: TRBJ2-1
D: .
V: TRBV4-2

DNA: TGTGCCAGCAGCGTGGAACAGAGCACAGATACGCAGTATTTT
CDR3: CASSVEQSTDTQYF
size: .
J: TRBJ2-3
D: .
V: TRBV7-9

DNA: TGCAGCGTTGATTGGGGGACAGGGCTAGTGAACACTGAAGCTTTCTTT
CDR3: CSVDWGTGLVNTEAFF
size: once
J: TRBJ1-1
D: TRBD1
V: TRBV29-1

DNA: TGTGCCAGCAGCTTGTTGGGGAACCCCTACGAGCAGTACTTC
CDR3: CASSLLGNPYEQYF
size: .
J: TRBJ2-7
D: .
V: TRBV5-4

DNA: TGTGCCAGCAGCTTTGGACTAGCGGGTGAGCAGTTCTTC
CDR3: CASSFGLAGEQFF
size: .
J: TRBJ2-1
D: TRBD2
V: TRBV13

DNA: TGTGCCAGCAGCCGACAGGGGGGCTCCTACGAGCAGTACTTC
CDR3: CASSRQGGSYEQYF
size: .
J: TRBJ2-7
D: TRBD1
V: TRBV13

DNA: TGTGCCAGCAGTTCCCGAGCGGGGAGTAGGTACGAGCAGTACTTC
CDR3: CASSSRAGSRYEQYF
size: .
J: TRBJ2-7
D: TRBD2
V: TRBV27

DNA: TGTGCCAGCAGCTTGTCCGGGACAGGGGCTTACTATGGCTACACCTTC
CDR3: CASSLSGTGAYYGYTF
size: .
J: TRBJ1-2
D: TRBD1
V: TRBV5-5

DNA: TGTGCCAGCAGCTTAGAGGTTGGCACAGATACGCAGTATTTT
CDR3: CASSLEVGTDTQYF
size: .
J: TRBJ2-3
D: .
V: TRBV11-2

DNA: TGTGCCAGCAGTTACCCCATGGGGAGGGTGGAACAGTACTTC
CDR3: CASSYPMGRVEQYF
size: .
J: TRBJ2-7
D: TRBD2
V: TRBV6-6

DNA: TGTGCCAGCAGCGTAAGGGGGAGGGACAATGAGCAGTTCTTC
CDR3: CASSVRGRDNEQFF
size: .
J: TRBJ2-1
D: .
V: TRBV9

DNA: TGTGCCAGCAGCGGGGGGCCTACCTCCTACGAGCAGTACTTC
CDR3: CASSGGPTSYEQYF
size: .
J: TRBJ2-7
D: .
V: TRBV13

DNA: TGTGCCAGCAGCAATGGCTTGGATACGCAGTATTTT
CDR3: CASSNGLDTQYF
size: .
J: TRBJ2-3
D: .
V: TRBV21-1